The clone carrying this T cell receptor beta chain was seen at least ten times. Its antigen remains unidentified. The sample is drawn from a study of neurological immune-mediated disorders. 5'RACE employing 10-nucleotide random UMIs yielded the cDNA. TCRdb called the 5' RACE reads again in MiXCR, with one record for every CDR3 protein. The repertoire holds 35,000 to 50,000 distinct CDR3 sequences, with roughly 2.5% as singletons. Trimming removed 1 base from V and 4 bases from J; junction bases left unmatched: 5. The germline gives CDR1 SGHTA, CDR2 FQGNSA. This CDR3 region has 15 residues. Overall study results and limits: HTLV-1-associated myelopathy had the most TCR clonal expansion, whereas multiple sclerosis had the least (lower than in healthy controls). Phylogenetic grouping assigned the repertoires of 18 of 34 multiple sclerosis patients to a single cluster of related CDR3 sequences. This cluster may be a repertoire-level signature.

The specimen sequenced was PBMCs. This receptor was identified in a man aged 50-59 years with multiple sclerosis. J is TRBJ1-2 and V is TRBV7-2; 8 bases match TRBD1. This CDR3 reads CASSLGRTGLYGYTF. Here the CDR3 DNA reads TGTGCCAGCAGCTTAGGTCGGACAGGGCTCTATGGCTACACCTTC.